What follows is one T cell receptor beta chain and its context. The target antigen is unknown. RNA transcripts were the template for amplifying TCR beta CDR3 regions. The TCR CDR3 first-round RT-PCR relied on the HTBI primer set. TCRdb analysed the multiplex PCR reads with MiXCR anew, one entry per CDR3 protein. Of a few hundred thousand distinct CDR3 sequences listed, 46% were seen once; the top ten hold approximately 8.4%. V lost 1 base to trimming and J lost 7 bases; unmatched junction nucleotides: 10. Germline CDR1 reads KGHDR; CDR2 reads SFDVKD. This CDR3 region has 16 residues. The sample belongs to a study of T cells in Graves' hyperthyroidism and ophthalmopathy. Study-wide points: With a median lead of roughly 6.2 months before onset, the model predicted ophthalmopathy.

Hyperthyroidism of Graves' type that showed no ophthalmopathy progression within 18 months was stable. Sequenced input: peripheral blood or thyroid tissue (not recorded which). The chain has TRBV24-1 and TRBJ1-2; 8 bases map to TRBD1. This clonotype was obtained from a woman under 30 with Graves' hyperthyroidism. CDR3 protein: CATSDLGGQVVCGYTF. In DNA, the CDR3 is TGTGCCACCAGTGATTTAGGGGGACAGGTTGTTTGTGGCTACACCTTC.